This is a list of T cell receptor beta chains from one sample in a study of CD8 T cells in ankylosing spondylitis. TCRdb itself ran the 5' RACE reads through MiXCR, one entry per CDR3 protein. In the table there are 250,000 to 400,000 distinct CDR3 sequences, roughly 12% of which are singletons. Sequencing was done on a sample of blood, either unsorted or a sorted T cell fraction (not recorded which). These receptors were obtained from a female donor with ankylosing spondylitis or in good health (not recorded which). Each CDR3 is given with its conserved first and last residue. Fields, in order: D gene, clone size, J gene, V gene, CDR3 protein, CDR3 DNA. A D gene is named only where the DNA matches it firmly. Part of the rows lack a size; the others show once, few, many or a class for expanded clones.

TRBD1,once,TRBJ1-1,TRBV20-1,CSATPRGPVKSTEAFF,TGCAGTGCTACTCCCAGGGGGCCTGTGAAGAGCACTGAAGCTTTCTTT
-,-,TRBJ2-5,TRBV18,CASSPNGGQETQYF,TGTGCCAGCTCACCAAACGGGGGACAAGAGACCCAGTACTTC
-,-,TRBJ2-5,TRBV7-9,CASSSGPTGPQETQYF,TGTGCCAGCAGCTCTGGACCAACCGGGCCCCAAGAGACCCAGTACTTC
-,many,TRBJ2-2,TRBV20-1,CSARRSMGGGELFF,TGCAGTGCTAGACGCAGTATGGGGGGCGGGGAGCTGTTTTTT
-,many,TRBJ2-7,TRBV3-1,CASSQEVSYEQYF,TGTGCCAGCAGCCAAGAAGTCAGCTACGAGCAGTACTTC
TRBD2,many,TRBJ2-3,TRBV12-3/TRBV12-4,CASSQGDGTSGTDTQYF,TGTGCCAGCAGTCAGGGTGACGGGACTAGCGGCACAGATACGCAGTATTTT
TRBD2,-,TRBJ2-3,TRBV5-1,CASSYLAGSTDTQYF,TGCGCCAGCAGTTATCTAGCGGGGTCCACAGATACGCAGTATTTT
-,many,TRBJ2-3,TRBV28,CASSLGYTQYF,TGTGCCAGCAGTCTGGGGTATACGCAGTATTTT
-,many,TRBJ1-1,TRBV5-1,CASSLEGVTEAFF,TGCGCCAGCAGCTTGGAGGGAGTCACTGAAGCTTTCTTT
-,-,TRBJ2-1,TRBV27,CASHRRGLTYNEQFF,TGTGCCTCACATCGGAGGGGGCTCACCTACAATGAGCAGTTCTTC
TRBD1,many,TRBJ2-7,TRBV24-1,CATSLSGGFSEQYF,TGTGCCACCAGTCTCTCAGGGGGATTTAGCGAGCAGTACTTC
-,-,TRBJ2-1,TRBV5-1,CASSGKSSRRQQNNEQFF,TGCGCCAGCAGCGGAAAATCAAGTAGGCGGCAACAGAACAATGAGCAGTTCTTC
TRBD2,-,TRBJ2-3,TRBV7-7,CASSSGGGGADTQYF,TGTGCTAGCAGCTCCGGGGGCGGGGGGGCAGATACGCAGTATTTT
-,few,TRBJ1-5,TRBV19,CASSITSSNQPQHF,TGTGCCAGTAGTATAACCAGCTCCAATCAGCCCCAGCATTTT
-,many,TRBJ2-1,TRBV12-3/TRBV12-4,CASSLEVLYNEQFF,TGTGCCAGCAGTTTAGAGGTTCTCTACAATGAGCAGTTCTTC
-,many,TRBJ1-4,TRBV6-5,CASSWGGSNEKLFF,TGTGCCAGCAGTTGGGGAGGGTCTAATGAAAAACTGTTTTTT
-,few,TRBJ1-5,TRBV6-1,CASSPRWGWQPQHF,TGTGCCAGCAGTCCCCGTTGGGGGTGGCAGCCCCAGCATTTT
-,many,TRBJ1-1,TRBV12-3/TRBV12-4,CASTTRGGGEAFF,TGTGCCAGCACCACAAGAGGGGGGGGTGAAGCTTTCTTT
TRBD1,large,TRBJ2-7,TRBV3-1,CASSPLPGGEFYEQYF,TGTGCCAGCAGCCCACTGCCAGGGGGCGAATTCTACGAGCAGTACTTC
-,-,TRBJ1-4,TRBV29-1,CSVDEKLFF,TGCAGCGTTGATGAAAAACTGTTTTTT
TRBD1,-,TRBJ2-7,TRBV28,CASIQGPPPYEQYF,TGTGCCAGTATACAGGGGCCGCCCCCCTACGAGCAGTACTTC
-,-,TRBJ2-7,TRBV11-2,CASSLPHGRDGSYEQYF,TGTGCCAGCAGCTTACCCCACGGCCGGGACGGGTCCTACGAGCAGTACTTC
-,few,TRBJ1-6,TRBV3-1,CASSVGGGTSPLHF,TGTGCCAGCAGCGTCGGGGGGGGAACTTCACCCCTCCACTTT
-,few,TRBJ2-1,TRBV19,CATHTSYSYNEQFF,TGTGCCACCCATACTAGCTACTCCTACAATGAGCAGTTCTTC
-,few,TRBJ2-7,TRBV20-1,CSAQHPVNSYEQYF,TGCAGTGCTCAACACCCAGTAAATTCTTACGAGCAGTACTTC
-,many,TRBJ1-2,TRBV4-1,CASSLRLGGAEGYTF,TGCGCCAGCAGCCTACGACTCGGGGGTGCGGAGGGCTACACCTTC
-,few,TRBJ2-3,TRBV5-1,CASRGTPGTDTQYF,TGCGCCAGCAGAGGGACACCCGGCACAGATACGCAGTATTTT
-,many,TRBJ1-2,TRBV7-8,CASSLHATRETKLNGYTF,TGTGCCAGCAGCTTACATGCCACAAGAGAGACGAAACTGAATGGCTACACCTTC
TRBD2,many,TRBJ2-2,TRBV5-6,CASSFRAGGPNTGELFF,TGTGCCAGCAGCTTCCGAGCGGGGGGGCCGAACACCGGGGAGCTGTTTTTT
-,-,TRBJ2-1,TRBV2,CASSGSGGYEQFF,TGTGCCAGCAGTGGATCGGGGGGCTATGAGCAGTTCTTC
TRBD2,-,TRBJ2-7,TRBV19,CASSTQGSGGREEQYF,TGTGCCAGTAGTACCCAGGGGAGCGGGGGTCGTGAGGAGCAGTACTTC
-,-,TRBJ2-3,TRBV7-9,CASSSPGGRGRTDTQYF,TGTGCCAGCAGCTCCCCAGGGGGTCGGGGGCGCACAGATACGCAGTATTTT
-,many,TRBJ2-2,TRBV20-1,CSARGWGTNTGELFF,TGCAGTGCTAGGGGTTGGGGCACGAACACCGGGGAGCTGTTTTTT
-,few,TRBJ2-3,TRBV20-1,CSARAEAADTQYF,TGCAGTGCTAGAGCGGAAGCGGCAGATACGCAGTATTTT
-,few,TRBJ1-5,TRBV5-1,CASSLGGATTQPQHF,TGCGCCAGCAGCTTGGGAGGGGCTACTACTCAGCCCCAGCATTTT
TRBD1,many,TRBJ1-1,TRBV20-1,CSASTGMNTEAFF,TGCAGTGCCTCGACAGGGATGAACACTGAAGCTTTCTTT
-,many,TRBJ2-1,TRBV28,CASSFGGNIFYNEQFF,TGTGCCAGCAGTTTCGGAGGGAACATCTTCTACAATGAGCAGTTCTTC
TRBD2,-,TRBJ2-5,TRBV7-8,CASSLWGLAGETQYF,TGTGCCAGCAGCTTATGGGGACTAGCGGGAGAGACCCAGTACTTC
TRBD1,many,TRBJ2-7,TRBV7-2,CASSSTGGYEQYF,TGTGCCAGCAGCAGTACAGGGGGCTACGAGCAGTACTTC
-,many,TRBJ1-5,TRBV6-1,CAGREGINQPQHF,TGTGCCGGGAGAGAGGGAATAAATCAGCCCCAGCATTTT
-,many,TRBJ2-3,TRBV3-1,CASSSGGTQYF,TGTGCCAGCAGTTCCGGGGGTACGCAGTATTTT